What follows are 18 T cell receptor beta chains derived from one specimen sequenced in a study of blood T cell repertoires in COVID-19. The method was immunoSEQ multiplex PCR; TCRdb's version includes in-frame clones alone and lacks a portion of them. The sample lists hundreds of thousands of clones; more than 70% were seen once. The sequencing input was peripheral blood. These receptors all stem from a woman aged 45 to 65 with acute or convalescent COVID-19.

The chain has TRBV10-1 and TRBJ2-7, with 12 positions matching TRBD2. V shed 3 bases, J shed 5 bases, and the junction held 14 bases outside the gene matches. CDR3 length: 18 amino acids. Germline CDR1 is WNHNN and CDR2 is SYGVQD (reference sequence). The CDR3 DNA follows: TGCGCCAGCAGTGATTCGGGACTAGCGGGTTCGGTTTTGAACGAGCAGTACTTC. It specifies CASSDSGLAGSVLNEQYF.

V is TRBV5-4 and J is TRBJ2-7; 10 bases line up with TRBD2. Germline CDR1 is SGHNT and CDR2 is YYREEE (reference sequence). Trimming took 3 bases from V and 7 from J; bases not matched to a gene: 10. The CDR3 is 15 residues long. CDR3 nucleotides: TGTGCCAGCAGCTCCCCCCTAGCGGGAGTTTATGAGCAGTACTTC. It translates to CASSSPLAGVYEQYF.

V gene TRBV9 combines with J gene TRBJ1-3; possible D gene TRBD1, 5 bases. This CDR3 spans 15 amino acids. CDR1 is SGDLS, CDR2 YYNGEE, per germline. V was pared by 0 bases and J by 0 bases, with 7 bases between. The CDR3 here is CASSVVGGSGNTIYF. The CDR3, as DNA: TGTGCCAGCAGCGTAGTGGGGGGCTCTGGAAACACCATATATTTT.

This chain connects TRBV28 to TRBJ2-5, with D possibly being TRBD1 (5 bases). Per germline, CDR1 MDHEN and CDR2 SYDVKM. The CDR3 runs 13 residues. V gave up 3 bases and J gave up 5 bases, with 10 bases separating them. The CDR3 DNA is TGTGCCAGCAGTTTCAGGGTTGGCGAGACCCAGTACTTC. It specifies CASSFRVGETQYF.

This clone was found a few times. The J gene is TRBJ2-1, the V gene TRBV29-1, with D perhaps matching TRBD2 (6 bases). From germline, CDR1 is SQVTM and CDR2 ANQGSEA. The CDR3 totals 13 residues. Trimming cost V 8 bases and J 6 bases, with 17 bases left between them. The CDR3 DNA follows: TGCAGCCCCCGCCTGGGCGGGACCAATGAGCAGTTCTTC. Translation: CSPRLGGTNEQFF.

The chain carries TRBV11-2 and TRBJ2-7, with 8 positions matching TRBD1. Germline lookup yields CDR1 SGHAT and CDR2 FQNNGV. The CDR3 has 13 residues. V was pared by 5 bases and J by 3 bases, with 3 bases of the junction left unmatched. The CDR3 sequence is CASSLDRDYEQYF. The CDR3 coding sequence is TGTGCCAGCAGCCTGGACAGGGACTACGAGCAGTACTTC.

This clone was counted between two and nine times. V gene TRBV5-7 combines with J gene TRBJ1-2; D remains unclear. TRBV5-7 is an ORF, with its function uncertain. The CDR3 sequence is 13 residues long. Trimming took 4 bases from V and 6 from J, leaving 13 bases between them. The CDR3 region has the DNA TGTGCCAGCAGCCTACTTCCTCCTCATGGCTACACCTTC. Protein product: CASSLLPPHGYTF.

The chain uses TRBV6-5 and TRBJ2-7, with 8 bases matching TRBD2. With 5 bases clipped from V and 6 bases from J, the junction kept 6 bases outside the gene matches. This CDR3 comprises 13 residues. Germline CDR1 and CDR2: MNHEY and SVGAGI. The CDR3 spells CASSQGLVREQYF. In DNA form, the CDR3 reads TGTGCCAGCAGTCAGGGACTAGTACGCGAGCAGTACTTC.

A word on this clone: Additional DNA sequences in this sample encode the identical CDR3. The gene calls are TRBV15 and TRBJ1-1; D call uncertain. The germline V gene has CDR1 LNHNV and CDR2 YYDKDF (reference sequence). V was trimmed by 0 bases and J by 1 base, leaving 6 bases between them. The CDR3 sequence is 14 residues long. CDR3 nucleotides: TGTGCCACCAGCAGAGATCGGGGGAACACTGAAGCTTTCTTT. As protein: CATSRDRGNTEAFF.

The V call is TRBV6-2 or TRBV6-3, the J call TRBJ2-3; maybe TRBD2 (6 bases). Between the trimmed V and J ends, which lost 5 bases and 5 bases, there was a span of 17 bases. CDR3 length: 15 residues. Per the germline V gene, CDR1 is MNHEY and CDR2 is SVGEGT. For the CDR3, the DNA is TGTGCCAGCAGTCATGGGACTTCCAAGGGAGATACGCAGTATTTT. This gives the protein CASSHGTSKGDTQYF.

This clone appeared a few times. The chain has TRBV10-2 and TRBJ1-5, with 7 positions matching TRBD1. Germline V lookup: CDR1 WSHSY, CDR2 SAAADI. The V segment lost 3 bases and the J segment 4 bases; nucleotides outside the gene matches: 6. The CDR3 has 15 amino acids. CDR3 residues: CASSEDDRANQPQHF. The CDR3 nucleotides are TGCGCCAGCAGTGAAGACGACAGGGCGAATCAGCCCCAGCATTTT.

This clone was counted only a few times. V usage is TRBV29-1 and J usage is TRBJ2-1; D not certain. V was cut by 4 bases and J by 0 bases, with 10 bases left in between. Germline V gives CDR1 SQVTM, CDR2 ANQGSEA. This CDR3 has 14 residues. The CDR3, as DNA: TGCAGCGTTGTTGAATTCAGCTCCTACAATGAGCAGTTCTTC. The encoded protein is CSVVEFSSYNEQFF.

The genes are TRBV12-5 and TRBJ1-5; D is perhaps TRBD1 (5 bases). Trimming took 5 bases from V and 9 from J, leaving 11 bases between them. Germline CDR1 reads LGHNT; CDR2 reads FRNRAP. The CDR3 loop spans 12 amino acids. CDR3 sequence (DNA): TGTGCTAGTGGTAGGGGCGGAACGCCCCAGCATTTT. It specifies CASGRGGTPQHF.

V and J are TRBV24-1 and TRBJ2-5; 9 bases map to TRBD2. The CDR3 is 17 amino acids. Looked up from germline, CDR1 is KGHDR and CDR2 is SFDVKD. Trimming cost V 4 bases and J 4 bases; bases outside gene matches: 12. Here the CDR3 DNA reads TGTGCCACCAGTGACCCCCGGGCTAGCGGGGTACGAGAGACCCAGTACTTC. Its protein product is CATSDPRASGVRETQYF.

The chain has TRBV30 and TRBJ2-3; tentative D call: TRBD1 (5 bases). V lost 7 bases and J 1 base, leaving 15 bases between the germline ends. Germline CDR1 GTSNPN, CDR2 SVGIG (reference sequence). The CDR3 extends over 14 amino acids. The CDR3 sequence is CASRDQGGTDTQYF. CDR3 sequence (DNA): TGTGCCTCACGCGACCAGGGTGGCACAGATACGCAGTATTTT.

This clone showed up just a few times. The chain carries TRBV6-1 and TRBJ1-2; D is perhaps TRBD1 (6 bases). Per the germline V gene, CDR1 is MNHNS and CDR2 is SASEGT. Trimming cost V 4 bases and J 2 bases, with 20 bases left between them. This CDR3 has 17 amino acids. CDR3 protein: CASSARGDFFLNYGYTF. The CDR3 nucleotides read TGTGCCAGCAGTGCCAGGGGCGACTTTTTCTTAAACTATGGCTACACCTTC.

CDR3 in amino acids: CASSLAIRGTGELFF. CDR3 in DNA: TGTGCCAGCAGCTTAGCCATCCGGGGCACCGGGGAGCTGTTTTTT. The chain links TRBV7-9 to TRBJ2-2, with a weak D call TRBD2 (5 bases). Trimming removed 0 bases at V and 4 bases at J, with 9 bases between. Germline assignment: CDR1 SEHNR and CDR2 FQNEAQ (reference sequence). This CDR3 spans 15 amino acids.

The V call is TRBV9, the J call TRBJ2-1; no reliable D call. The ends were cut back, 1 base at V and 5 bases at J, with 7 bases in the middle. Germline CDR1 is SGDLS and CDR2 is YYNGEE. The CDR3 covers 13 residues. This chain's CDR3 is CASSVSQNNEQFF. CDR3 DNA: TGTGCCAGCAGCGTATCACAGAACAATGAGCAGTTCTTC.